This TCR beta chain was retrieved from a study of T-cell reconstitution after alpha-beta-depleted transplantation in children. The CDR3 extends over 15 amino acids. The J segment lost 8 bases and the V segment lost 1 base, leaving 7 bases of the junction unmatched. This clonotype was observed a few times. Unique molecular identifiers were used to barcode this TCRbeta library. Each CDR3 protein gets one entry after TCRdb re-called the PCR reads with MiXCR. The table lists more than 300,000 distinct CDR3 sequences, 16% of them singletons, with roughly 40% in the top ten. This clonotype was sampled from a male patient aged 2 to 9 who had a stem cell transplant for acute lymphoblastic leukemia, so the T cells may come from the graft donor. Sequencing used PBMCs, mostly from graft donor cells, obtained 360 days after TCRalphabeta/CD19-depleted stem cell transplant. The chain joins TRBV12-3 or TRBV12-4 to TRBJ1-1; 10 nucleotides agree with TRBD1. The CDR3 DNA reads as TGTGCCAGCAGTTTAGGACAGGGGGCCTGGCGAGAAGCTTTCTTT. Translating it yields CASSLGQGAWREAFF.